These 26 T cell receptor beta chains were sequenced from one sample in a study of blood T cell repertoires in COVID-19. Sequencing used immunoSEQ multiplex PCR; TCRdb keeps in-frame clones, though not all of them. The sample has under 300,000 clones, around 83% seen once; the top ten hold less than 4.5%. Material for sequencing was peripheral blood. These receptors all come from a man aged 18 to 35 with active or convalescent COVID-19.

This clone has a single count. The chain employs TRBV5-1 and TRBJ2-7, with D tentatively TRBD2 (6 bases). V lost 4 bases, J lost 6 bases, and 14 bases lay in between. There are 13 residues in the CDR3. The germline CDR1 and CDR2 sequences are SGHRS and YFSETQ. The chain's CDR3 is CASSLSVSGEQYF. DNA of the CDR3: TGCGCCAGCAGCCTGTCCGTTAGCGGCGAGCAGTACTTC.

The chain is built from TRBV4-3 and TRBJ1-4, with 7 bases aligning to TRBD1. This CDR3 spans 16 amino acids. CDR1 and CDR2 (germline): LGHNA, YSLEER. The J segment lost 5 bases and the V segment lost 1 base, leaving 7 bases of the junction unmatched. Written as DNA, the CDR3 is TGCGCCAGCAGCCAAGGGGTAGACAGGGAAAATGAAAAACTGTTTTTT. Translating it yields CASSQGVDRENEKLFF.

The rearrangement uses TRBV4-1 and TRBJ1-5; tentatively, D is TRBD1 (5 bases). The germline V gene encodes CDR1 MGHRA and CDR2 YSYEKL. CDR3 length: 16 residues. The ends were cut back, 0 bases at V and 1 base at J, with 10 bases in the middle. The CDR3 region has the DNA TGCGCCAGCAGCCAAGATCCGGCAGGGAGCAATCAGCCCCAGCATTTT. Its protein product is CASSQDPAGSNQPQHF.

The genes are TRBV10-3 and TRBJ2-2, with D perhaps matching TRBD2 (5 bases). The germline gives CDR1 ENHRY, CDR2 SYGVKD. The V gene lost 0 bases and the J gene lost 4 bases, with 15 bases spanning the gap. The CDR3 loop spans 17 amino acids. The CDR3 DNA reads TGTGCCATCAGTGAGTCGCCTGTCACGGGGTTCACCGGGGAGCTGTTTTTT. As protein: CAISESPVTGFTGELFF.

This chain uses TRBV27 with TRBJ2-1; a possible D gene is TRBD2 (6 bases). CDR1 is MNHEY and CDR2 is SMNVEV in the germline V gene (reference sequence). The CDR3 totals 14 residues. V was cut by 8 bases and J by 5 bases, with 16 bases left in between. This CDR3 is CASQRGDAHNEQFF. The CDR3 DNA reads TGTGCCAGCCAACGCGGGGACGCCCACAATGAGCAGTTCTTC.

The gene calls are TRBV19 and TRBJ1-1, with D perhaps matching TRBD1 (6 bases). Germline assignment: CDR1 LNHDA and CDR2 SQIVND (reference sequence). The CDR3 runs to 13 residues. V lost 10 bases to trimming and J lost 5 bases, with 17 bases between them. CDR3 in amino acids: CATGQLRGTEAFF. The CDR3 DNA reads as TGTGCCACCGGACAGCTGCGAGGAACTGAAGCTTTCTTT.

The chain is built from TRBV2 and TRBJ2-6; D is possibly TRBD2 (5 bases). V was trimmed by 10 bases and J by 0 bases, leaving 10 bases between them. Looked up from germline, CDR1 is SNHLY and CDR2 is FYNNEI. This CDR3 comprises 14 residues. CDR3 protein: CAKEGGSGANVLTF. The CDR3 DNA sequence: TGTGCCAAAGAAGGAGGCTCTGGGGCCAACGTCCTGACTTTC.

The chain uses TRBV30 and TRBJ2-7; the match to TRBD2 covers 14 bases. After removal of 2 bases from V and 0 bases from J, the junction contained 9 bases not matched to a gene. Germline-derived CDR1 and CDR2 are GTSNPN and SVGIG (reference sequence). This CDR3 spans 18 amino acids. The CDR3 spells CAWSTSGLAGGDSYEQYF. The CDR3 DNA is TGTGCCTGGAGTACCTCAGGACTAGCGGGGGGAGACTCCTACGAGCAGTACTTC.

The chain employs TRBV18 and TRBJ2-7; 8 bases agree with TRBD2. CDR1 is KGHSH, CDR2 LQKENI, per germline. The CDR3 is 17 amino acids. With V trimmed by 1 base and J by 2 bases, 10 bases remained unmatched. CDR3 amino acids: CASSPQSGGRLTYEQYF. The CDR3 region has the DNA TGTGCCAGCTCACCACAAAGCGGGGGACGTTTGACCTACGAGCAGTACTTC. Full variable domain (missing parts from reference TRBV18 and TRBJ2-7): NAGVMQNPRHLVRRRGQEARLRCSPMKGHSHVYWYRQLPEEGLKFMVYLQKENIIDESGMPKERFSAEFPKEGPSILRIQQVVRGDSAAYFCASSPQSGGRLTYEQYFGPGTRLTVT.

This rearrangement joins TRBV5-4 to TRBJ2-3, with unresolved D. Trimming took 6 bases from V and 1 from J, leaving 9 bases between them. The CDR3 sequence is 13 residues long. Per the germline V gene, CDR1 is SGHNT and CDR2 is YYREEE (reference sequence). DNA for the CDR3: TGTGCCAGCATCGATGAGGGCACAGATACGCAGTATTTT. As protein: CASIDEGTDTQYF.

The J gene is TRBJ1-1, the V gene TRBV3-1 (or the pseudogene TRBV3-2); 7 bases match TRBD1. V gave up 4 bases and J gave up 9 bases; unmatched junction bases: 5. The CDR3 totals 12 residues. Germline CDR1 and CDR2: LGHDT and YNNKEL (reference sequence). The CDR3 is CASSPSRGKAFF. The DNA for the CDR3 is TGTGCCAGCAGCCCGAGCAGGGGGAAAGCTTTCTTT.

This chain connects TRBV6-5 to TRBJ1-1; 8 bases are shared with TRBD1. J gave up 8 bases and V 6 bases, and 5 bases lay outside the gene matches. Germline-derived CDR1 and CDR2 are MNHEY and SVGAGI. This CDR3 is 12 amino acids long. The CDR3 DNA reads TGTGCCAGCAGCCCCCGGACAGGGGAAGCTTTCTTT. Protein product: CASSPRTGEAFF.

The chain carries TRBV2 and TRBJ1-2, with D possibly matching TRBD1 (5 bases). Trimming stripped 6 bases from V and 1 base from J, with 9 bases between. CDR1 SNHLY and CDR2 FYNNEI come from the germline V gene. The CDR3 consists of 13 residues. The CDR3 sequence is CASRDSLNYGYTF. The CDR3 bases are TGTGCCAGCAGAGACAGCCTTAACTATGGCTACACCTTC.

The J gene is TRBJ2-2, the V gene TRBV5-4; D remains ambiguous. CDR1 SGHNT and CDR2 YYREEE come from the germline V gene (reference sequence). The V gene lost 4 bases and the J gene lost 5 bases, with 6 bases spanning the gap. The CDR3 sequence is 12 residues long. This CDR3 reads CASSPPTGELFF. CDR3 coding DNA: TGTGCCAGCAGCCCCCCTACCGGGGAGCTGTTTTTT.

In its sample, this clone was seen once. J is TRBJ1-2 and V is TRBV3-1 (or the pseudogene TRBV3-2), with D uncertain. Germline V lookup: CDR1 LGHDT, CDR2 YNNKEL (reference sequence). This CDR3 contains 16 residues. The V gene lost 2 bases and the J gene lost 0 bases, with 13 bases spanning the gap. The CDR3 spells CASSQLNTSPNYGYTF. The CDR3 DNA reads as TGTGCCAGCAGCCAACTCAACACCTCCCCTAACTATGGCTACACCTTC.

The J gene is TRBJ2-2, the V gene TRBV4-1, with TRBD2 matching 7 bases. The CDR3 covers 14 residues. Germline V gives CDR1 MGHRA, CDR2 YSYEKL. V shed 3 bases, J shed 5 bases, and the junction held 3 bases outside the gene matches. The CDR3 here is CASSHMGGTGELFF. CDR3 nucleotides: TGCGCCAGCAGCCATATGGGGGGGACCGGGGAGCTGTTTTTT.

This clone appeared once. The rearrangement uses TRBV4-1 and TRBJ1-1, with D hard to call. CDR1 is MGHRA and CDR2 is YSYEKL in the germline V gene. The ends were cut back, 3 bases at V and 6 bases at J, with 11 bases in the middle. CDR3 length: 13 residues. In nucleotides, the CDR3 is TGCGCCAGCAGCCAGGGCCCCCTCCCTGAAGCTTTCTTT. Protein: CASSQGPLPEAFF.

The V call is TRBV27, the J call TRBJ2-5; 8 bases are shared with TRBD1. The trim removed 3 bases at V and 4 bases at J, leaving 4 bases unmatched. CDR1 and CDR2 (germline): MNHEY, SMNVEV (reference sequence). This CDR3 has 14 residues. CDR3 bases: TGTGCCAGCAGTTTGGACAGGGCTGGAGAGACCCAGTACTTC. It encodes CASSLDRAGETQYF.

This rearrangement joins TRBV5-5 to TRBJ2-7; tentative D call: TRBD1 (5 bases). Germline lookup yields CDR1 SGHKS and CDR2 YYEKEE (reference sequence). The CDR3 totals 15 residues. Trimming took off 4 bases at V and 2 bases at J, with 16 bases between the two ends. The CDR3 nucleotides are TGTGCCAGCAGCCCACTAACAGGTGGGACCTACGAGCAGTACTTC. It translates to CASSPLTGGTYEQYF.

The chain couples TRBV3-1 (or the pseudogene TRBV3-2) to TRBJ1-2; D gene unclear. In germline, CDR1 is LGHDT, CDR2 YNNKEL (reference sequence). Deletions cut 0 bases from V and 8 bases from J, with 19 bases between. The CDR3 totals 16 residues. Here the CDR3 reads CASSQDQTIRVEGYTF. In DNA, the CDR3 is TGTGCCAGCAGCCAAGATCAAACAATTCGGGTCGAGGGCTACACCTTC.

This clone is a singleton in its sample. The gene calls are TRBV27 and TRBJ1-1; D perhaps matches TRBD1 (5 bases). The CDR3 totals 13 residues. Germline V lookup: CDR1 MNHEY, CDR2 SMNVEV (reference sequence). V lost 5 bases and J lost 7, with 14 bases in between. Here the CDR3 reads CASSPDTTNEAFF. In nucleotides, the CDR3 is TGTGCCAGCAGTCCGGACACTACTAATGAAGCTTTCTTT.

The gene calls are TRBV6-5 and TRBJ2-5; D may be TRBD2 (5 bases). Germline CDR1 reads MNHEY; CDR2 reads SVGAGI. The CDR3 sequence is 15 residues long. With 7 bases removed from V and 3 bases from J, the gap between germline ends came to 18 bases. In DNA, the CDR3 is TGTGCCAGCACAAATAGACCCGGGGTTGAAGAGACCCAGTACTTC. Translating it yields CASTNRPGVEETQYF.

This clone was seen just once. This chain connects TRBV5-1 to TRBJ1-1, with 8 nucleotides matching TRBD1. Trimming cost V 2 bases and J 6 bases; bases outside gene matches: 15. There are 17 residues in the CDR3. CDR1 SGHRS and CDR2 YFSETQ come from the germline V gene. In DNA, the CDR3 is TGCGCCAGCAGCTTTGGAGGACAGGGAGGTTCCTCCCCTGAAGCTTTCTTT. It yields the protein CASSFGGQGGSSPEAFF.

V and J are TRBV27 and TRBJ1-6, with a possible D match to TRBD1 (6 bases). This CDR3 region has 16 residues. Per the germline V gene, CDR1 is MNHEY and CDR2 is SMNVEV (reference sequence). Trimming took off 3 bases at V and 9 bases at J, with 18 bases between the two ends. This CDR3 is CASSFGARQGGSPLHF. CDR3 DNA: TGTGCCAGCAGTTTTGGCGCCCGTCAAGGGGGTTCACCCCTCCACTTT.

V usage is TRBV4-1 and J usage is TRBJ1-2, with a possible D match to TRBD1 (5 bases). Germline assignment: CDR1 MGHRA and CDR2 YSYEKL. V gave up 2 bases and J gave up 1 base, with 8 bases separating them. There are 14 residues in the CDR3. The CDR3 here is CASSQIDSNYGYTF. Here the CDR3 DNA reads TGCGCCAGCAGCCAAATAGACAGTAACTATGGCTACACCTTC.

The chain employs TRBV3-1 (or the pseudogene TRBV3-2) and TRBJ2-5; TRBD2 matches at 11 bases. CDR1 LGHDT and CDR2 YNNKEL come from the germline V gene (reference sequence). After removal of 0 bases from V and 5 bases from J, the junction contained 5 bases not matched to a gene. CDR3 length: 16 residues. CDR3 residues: CASSQDSSGGAETQYF. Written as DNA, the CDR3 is TGTGCCAGCAGCCAAGATAGTAGCGGGGGGGCGGAGACCCAGTACTTC.